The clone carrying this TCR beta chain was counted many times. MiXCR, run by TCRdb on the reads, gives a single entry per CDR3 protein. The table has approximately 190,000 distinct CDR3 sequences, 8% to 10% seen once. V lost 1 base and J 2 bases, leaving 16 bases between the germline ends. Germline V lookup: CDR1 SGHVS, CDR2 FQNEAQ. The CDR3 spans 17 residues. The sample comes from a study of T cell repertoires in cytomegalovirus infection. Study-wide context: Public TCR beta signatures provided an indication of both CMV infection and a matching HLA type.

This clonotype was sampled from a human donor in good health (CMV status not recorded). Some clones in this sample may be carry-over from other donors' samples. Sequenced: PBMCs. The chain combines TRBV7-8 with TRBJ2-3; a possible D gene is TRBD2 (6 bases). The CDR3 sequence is CASSLGARERVTDTQYF. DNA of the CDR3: TGTGCCAGCAGCTTAGGGGCCCGGGAGAGAGTCACAGATACGCAGTATTTT.